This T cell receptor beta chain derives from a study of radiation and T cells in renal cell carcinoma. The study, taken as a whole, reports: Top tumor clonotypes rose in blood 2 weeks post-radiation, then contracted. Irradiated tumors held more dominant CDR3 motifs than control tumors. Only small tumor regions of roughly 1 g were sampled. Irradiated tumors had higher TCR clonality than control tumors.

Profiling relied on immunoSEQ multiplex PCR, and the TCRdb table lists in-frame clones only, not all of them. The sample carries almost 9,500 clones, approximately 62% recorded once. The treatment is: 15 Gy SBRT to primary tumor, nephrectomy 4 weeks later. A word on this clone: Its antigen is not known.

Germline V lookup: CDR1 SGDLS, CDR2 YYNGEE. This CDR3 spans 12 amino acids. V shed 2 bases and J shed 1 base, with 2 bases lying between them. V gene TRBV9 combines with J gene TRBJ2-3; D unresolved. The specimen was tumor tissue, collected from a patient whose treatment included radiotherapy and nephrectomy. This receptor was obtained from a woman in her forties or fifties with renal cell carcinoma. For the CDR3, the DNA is TGTGCCAGCAGCGTCCGCACAGATACGCAGTATTTT. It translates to CASSVRTDTQYF.